This TCR beta chain was sequenced for a study of T cells in Graves' hyperthyroidism and ophthalmopathy. Ten or more counts support this clonotype. Using RNA transcripts as the source, TCR beta CDR3 regions were amplified. RT-PCR in the first round (using the HTBI primer set) targeted the TCR CDR3. TCRdb reprocessed the multiplex PCR reads with MiXCR, giving one entry per CDR3 protein. Of roughly 300,000 distinct CDR3 sequences in the sample, 18% were seen once. The source is a woman between 50 and 59 years old with Graves' hyperthyroidism. The specimen sequenced was blood.

The CDR3 loop reads CASSPLGVDTQYF. CDR3 DNA: TGTGCCAGCAGCCCACTAGGGGTAGATACGCAGTATTTT. This sequence joins TRBV7-3 and TRBJ2-3; D is possibly TRBD1 or TRBD2 (5 bases each). Germline CDR1 SGHTA, CDR2 FQGTGA. The CDR3 runs 13 residues. V shed 5 bases and J shed 5 bases, with 11 bases lying between them.